These 11 T cell receptor beta chains originate from one sample sequenced in a study of OX40 agonist ivuxolimab in advanced cancers. The data were produced by immunoSEQ multiplex PCR, yet TCRdb's version contains in-frame clones alone and is incomplete. The table records roughly 50,000 clones, approximately 90% of them present only once. The material sequenced was CD4+ or CD8+ T cells sorted from blood, taken in a trial of the OX40 agonist ivuxolimab. The source is an adult with an advanced solid tumor such as melanoma, head and neck, liver or kidney cancer.

The chain recombines TRBV14 with TRBJ2-3; D gene unclear. Trimming removed 3 bases at V and 2 bases at J, with 9 bases between. CDR3 length equals 14 residues. Germline V gives CDR1 SGHDN, CDR2 FVKESK. The CDR3 region is CASSHFRFTDTQYF. The CDR3 nucleotides read TGTGCCAGCAGCCACTTCAGATTCACAGATACGCAGTATTTT.

Here the CDR3 DNA reads TGTGCCAGCAGTGGGAGTTGGGACAGGGGGATCTACGAGCAGTACTTC. Its translation: CASSGSWDRGIYEQYF. The chain recombines TRBV2 with TRBJ2-7, with 11 bases aligning to TRBD1. J was trimmed by 3 bases and V by 4 bases; bases with no gene match: 8. In germline, CDR1 is SNHLY, CDR2 FYNNEI. This CDR3 has 16 amino acids.

The chain joins TRBV5-4 to TRBJ2-7; the D call may be TRBD1 or TRBD2 (6 bases each). There are 15 residues in the CDR3. From germline, CDR1 is SGHNT and CDR2 YYREEE (reference sequence). V was pared by 6 bases and J by 3 bases, with 19 bases between. CDR3: CASTPLEGRGYEQYF. CDR3 coding DNA: TGTGCCAGCACCCCTTTGGAGGGCAGGGGCTACGAGCAGTACTTC. The full variable domain, in which reference TRBV5-4 and TRBJ2-7 provide the parts outside the CDR3, is ETGVTQSPTHLIKTRGQQVTLRCSSQSGHNTVSWYQQALGQGPQFIFQYYREEENGRGNFPPRFSGLQFPNYSSELNVNALELDDSALYLCASTPLEGRGYEQYFGPGTRLTVT.

The chain combines TRBV2 with TRBJ1-5, with D possibly matching TRBD1 (5 bases). Germline CDR1 SNHLY, CDR2 FYNNEI. The CDR3 loop spans 17 amino acids. V dropped 4 bases and J dropped 2 bases, with 18 bases sitting between them. The DNA of the CDR3 is TGTGCCAGCAGTGGACGCAATCCAGGGTCCGGCAATCAGCCCCAGCATTTT. The encoded protein is CASSGRNPGSGNQPQHF.

CDR3 bases: TGTGCTAGTGGTATGGGGGAGGGGGGCGGATATAGCAATCAGCCCCAGCATTTT. Residues: CASGMGEGGGYSNQPQHF. The V call is TRBV12-5, the J call TRBJ1-5, with D maybe TRBD1 (6 bases). The CDR3 sequence is 18 residues long. Trimming took off 5 bases at V and 0 bases at J, with 20 bases between the two ends. The germline CDR1 and CDR2 sequences are LGHNT and FRNRAP.

The chain joins TRBV27 to TRBJ2-7, with TRBD1 identical over 9 bases. The J segment lost 1 base and the V segment lost 4 bases, leaving 8 bases of the junction unmatched. This CDR3 has 16 amino acids. Germline V gene lookup returns CDR1 MNHEY and CDR2 SMNVEV (reference sequence). The CDR3 protein is CASSSRGQGLSYEQYF. The DNA of the CDR3 is TGTGCCAGCAGTTCAAGAGGACAGGGGCTTTCCTACGAGCAGTACTTC.

The chain joins TRBV19 to TRBJ2-7; 8 bases align to TRBD1. The germline gives CDR1 LNHDA, CDR2 SQIVND (reference sequence). The CDR3 runs to 13 residues. Losses at the gene ends were 4 bases for V and 5 bases for J; bases not matched to a gene: 4. The CDR3 here is CASSTGGVHEQYF. CDR3 DNA sequence: TGTGCCAGTAGTACAGGGGGCGTCCACGAGCAGTACTTC.

The chain links TRBV5-1 to TRBJ2-1; perhaps TRBD2 as D (5 bases). V lost 5 bases and J 8 bases, leaving 11 bases between the germline ends. CDR1 and CDR2 (germline): SGHRS, YFSETQ. This CDR3 spans 12 amino acids. DNA of the CDR3: TGCGCCAGCAGATCGGACTCGTATGAGCAGTTCTTC. Translated, it gives CASRSDSYEQFF.

V is TRBV5-6 and J is TRBJ2-3; 7 bases fit TRBD1. The CDR3 runs to 15 residues. V was clipped by 4 bases and J by 3 bases; unmatched bases: 8. Germline CDR1 reads SGHDT; CDR2 reads YYEEEE. The CDR3 region is CASSPSTGWTDTQYF. In nucleotides, the CDR3 is TGTGCCAGCAGCCCTTCGACAGGGTGGACAGATACGCAGTATTTT.

The chain uses TRBV11-2 and TRBJ1-5, with D perhaps matching TRBD1 (6 bases). Trimming pared 0 bases from V and 3 bases from J, leaving 9 bases between. Germline V CDR1 and CDR2: SGHAT, FQNNGV. This CDR3 spans 15 amino acids. The CDR3 nucleotides are TGTGCCAGCAGCTTAGATGGGGGGCTCAATCAGCCCCAGCATTTT. Amino acids: CASSLDGGLNQPQHF.

This clone has a handful of counts. The chain joins TRBV9 to TRBJ2-7, with D tentatively TRBD2 (7 bases). V dropped 2 bases and J dropped 4 bases, with 13 bases sitting between them. Per the germline V gene, CDR1 is SGDLS and CDR2 is YYNGEE. The CDR3 extends over 14 amino acids. CDR3 sequence (DNA): TGTGCCAGCAGCGTGGGAGGGGGGCCTTACGAGCAGTACTTC. Protein: CASSVGGGPYEQYF.